The TCR beta chain described here comes from a study of blood T cell repertoires in COVID-19. TCRdb's copy holds only in-frame clones and misses some; the assay was immunoSEQ multiplex PCR. The sample has 120,000 to 150,000 clones, more than 75% seen once; the top ten hold approximately 5.4%. V was pared by 0 bases and J by 5 bases, with 7 bases between. This CDR3 has 13 amino acids. Looked up from germline, CDR1 is SGHAT and CDR2 is FQNNGV. The receptor comes from a human donor in a cohort sampled during active COVID-19. Sequencing was carried out using peripheral blood. The rearrangement links TRBV11-2 to TRBJ1-2; no firm D call. The CDR3 bases are TGTGCCAGCAGCTTAGATACCAGTTATGGCTACACCTTC. Protein: CASSLDTSYGYTF.